Each of the 14 T cell receptor beta chains below was sequenced from the same sample in a study of T cells in Graves' hyperthyroidism and ophthalmopathy. RNA transcripts provided the source from which TCR beta CDR3 regions were amplified. In the first-round RT-PCR of the TCR CDR3, the HTBI primer set was used. MiXCR, applied by TCRdb to the multiplex PCR reads, yields one record per CDR3 protein. The table records 350,000 to 450,000 distinct CDR3 sequences, approximately 15% of them present only once. Specimen: blood. These TCRs come from a woman aged 60 to 75 with Graves' hyperthyroidism.

The chain combines TRBV5-4 with TRBJ2-1; 7 bases are shared with TRBD2. The ends lost 4 bases at V and 5 bases at J; junction bases unmatched: 12. Germline loops: CDR1 SGHNT, CDR2 YYREEE (reference sequence). The CDR3 covers 16 residues. DNA for the CDR3: TGTGCCAGCAGCCCGCGGGGCGGGAGTCGGAACAATGAGCAGTTCTTC. It is translated as CASSPRGGSRNNEQFF.

The sample holds many counts of this clonotype. This chain joins TRBV6-2 or TRBV6-3 and TRBJ2-2; 12 nucleotides agree with TRBD2. CDR1 and CDR2 (germline): MNHEY, SVGEGT. The junction had 9 bases not matched to a gene; V was cut back by 6 bases and J by 4 bases. This CDR3 region has 17 residues. The CDR3 protein is CASSPTSGRGGTGELFF. The CDR3 DNA reads as TGTGCCAGCAGCCCGACTAGCGGGAGAGGTGGCACCGGGGAGCTGTTTTTT.

This clonotype appeared many times. The chain is built from TRBV3-1 and TRBJ2-1; 8 bases match TRBD2. J gave up 14 bases and V 1 base, and 7 bases lay outside the gene matches. The germline V gene has CDR1 LGHDT and CDR2 YNNKEL (reference sequence). The CDR3 length is 13 residues. The CDR3 is CASSQGDRTSKFF. CDR3 sequence (DNA): TGTGCCAGCAGCCAAGGGGATCGGACTAGCAAGTTCTTC.

The CDR3 here is CASSLVPGVGYGYTF. The CDR3 nucleotides are TGTGCCAGCAGCTTAGTTCCAGGGGTGGGCTATGGCTACACCTTC. The chain employs TRBV7-9 and TRBJ1-2; possibly TRBD1 for D (6 bases). Germline CDR1 is SEHNR and CDR2 is FQNEAQ (reference sequence). This CDR3 has 15 residues. The V gene lost 1 base and the J gene lost 4 bases, with 13 bases spanning the gap.

With regard to this clonotype: One base away lies a much larger clone, so this may be a sequencing read error. This chain joins TRBV18 and TRBJ1-4; D possibly corresponds to TRBD1 (5 bases). The V gene's germline CDR1 is KGHSH and CDR2 LQKENI. CDR3 length equals 14 residues. CDR3: CTSSPEGAREKLFF. CDR3 DNA: TGTACCAGCTCACCAGAAGGGGCTAGGGAAAAACTGTTTTTT. The whole variable domain, filled in from reference TRBV18 and TRBJ1-4, reads NAGVMQNPRHLVRRRGQEARLRCSPMKGHSHVYWYRQLPEEGLKFMVYLQKENIIDESGMPKERFSAEFPKEGPSILRIQQVVRGDSAAYFCTSSPEGAREKLFFGSGTQLSVL.

This clonotype was detected a few times. This may be a read error, as it is one base from a much larger clone. The chain uses TRBV7-2 and TRBJ2-4; D possibly uses TRBD1 or TRBD2 (5 bases each). This CDR3 has 16 amino acids. CDR1 is SGHTA and CDR2 is FQGNSA in the germline V gene. The CDR3 DNA follows: TGTGCCAGCAGCTTTGGGTGGGACGCTGCCAAAACCATTCAGTACTTC. This encodes CASSFGWDAAKTIQYF.

This clonotype was counted a few times. The chain carries TRBV19 and TRBJ2-1, with TRBD2 identical over 8 bases. Trimming cost V 5 bases and J 9 bases; bases outside gene matches: 12. Looked up from germline, CDR1 is LNHDA and CDR2 is SQIVND (reference sequence). CDR3 size: 15 residues. CDR3 sequence: CASSSQISGKGEQFF. CDR3 nucleotide sequence: TGTGCCAGTAGTTCGCAAATTAGCGGGAAGGGTGAGCAGTTCTTC.

The sample holds many counts of this clonotype. The rearrangement links TRBV9 to TRBJ2-1; 7 nucleotides match TRBD2. CDR1 SGDLS and CDR2 YYNGEE come from the germline V gene. The CDR3 extends over 15 amino acids. The junction had 11 bases not matched to a gene; V was cut back by 4 bases and J by 7 bases. CDR3 DNA sequence: TGTGCCAGCAGCCCGCGACACCTTAGCGGGAATGAGCAGTTCTTC. This gives the protein CASSPRHLSGNEQFF.

Turning to this clonotype: A much larger clone is a single base away; this may be a read error. The genes are TRBV7-9 and TRBJ2-3; the D gene is possibly TRBD2 (6 bases). There are 15 residues in the CDR3. Germline assignment: CDR1 SEHNR and CDR2 FQNEAQ (reference sequence). Trimming took off 1 base at V and 2 bases at J, with 10 bases between the two ends. CDR3 DNA sequence: TGTGCCAGCAGCTTAGTACTAGCCAACACAGATACGCAGTATTTT. The encoded protein is CASSLVLANTDTQYF.

This clonotype has just a few counts. The gene calls are TRBV6-1 and TRBJ2-1; perhaps TRBD2 as D (6 bases). Trimming cost V 1 base and J 8 bases, with 9 bases left between them. The CDR3 covers 13 residues. The germline CDR1 and CDR2 sequences are MNHNS and SASEGT. DNA of the CDR3: TGTGCCAGCAGTGAAGGGGAGGAGCATGAGCAGTTCTTC. Amino acid sequence: CASSEGEEHEQFF.

The sample holds many counts of this clonotype. CDR3 DNA: TGTGCCAGCAGTTTTTCGGCTAGCGGGGGGGGGGCAGATACGCAGTATTTT. Its protein is CASSFSASGGGADTQYF. The genes are TRBV28 and TRBJ2-3; TRBD2 aligns across 12 bases. This CDR3 region has 17 residues. The V and J ends lost 3 bases and 4 bases, in that order; junction bases with no gene match: 8. Germline CDR1 MDHEN, CDR2 SYDVKM.

A few counts support this clonotype. This rearrangement joins TRBV18 to TRBJ1-6; 7 positions agree with TRBD1. The junction had 8 bases not matched to a gene; V was cut back by 5 bases and J by 7 bases. There are 15 residues in the CDR3. CDR1 is KGHSH, CDR2 LQKENI, per germline. CDR3 residues: CASSEGADTNSPLHF. In DNA, the CDR3 is TGTGCCAGCTCAGAGGGGGCAGACACCAATTCACCCCTCCACTTT.

This clonotype was observed many times. The chain combines TRBV18 with TRBJ1-1, with 7 bases lining up with TRBD1. Germline loops: CDR1 KGHSH, CDR2 LQKENI. CDR3 length: 15 residues. With V trimmed by 6 bases and J by 0 bases, 7 bases remained unmatched. CDR3 bases: TGTGCCAGCTCCCTCCAAGGACAGGTGAACACTGAAGCTTTCTTT. As protein: CASSLQGQVNTEAFF.

V gene TRBV29-1 combines with J gene TRBJ1-2; TRBD1 is a possible D gene (5 bases). The CDR3 is 12 amino acids. V was pared by 6 bases and J by 5 bases, with 13 bases between. Germline CDR1 is SQVTM and CDR2 is ANQGSEA. CDR3 nucleotide sequence: TGCAGCGTAGCCGGGACGGGGTATGGCTACACCTTC. This sequence encodes CSVAGTGYGYTF.